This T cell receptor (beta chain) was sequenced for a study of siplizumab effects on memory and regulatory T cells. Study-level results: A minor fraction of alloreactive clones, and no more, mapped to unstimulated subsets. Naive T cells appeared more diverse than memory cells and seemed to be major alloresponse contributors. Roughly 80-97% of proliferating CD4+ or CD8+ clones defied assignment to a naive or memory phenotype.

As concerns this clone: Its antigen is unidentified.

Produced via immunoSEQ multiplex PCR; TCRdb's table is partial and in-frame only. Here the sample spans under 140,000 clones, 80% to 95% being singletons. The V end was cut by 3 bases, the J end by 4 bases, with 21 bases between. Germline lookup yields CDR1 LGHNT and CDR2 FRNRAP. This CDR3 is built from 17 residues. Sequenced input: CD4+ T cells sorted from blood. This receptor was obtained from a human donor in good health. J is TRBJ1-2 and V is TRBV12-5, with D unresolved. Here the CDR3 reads CASGFVLPDVSLYGYTF. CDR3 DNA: TGTGCTAGTGGTTTCGTGCTACCCGACGTGTCGCTCTATGGCTACACCTTC.